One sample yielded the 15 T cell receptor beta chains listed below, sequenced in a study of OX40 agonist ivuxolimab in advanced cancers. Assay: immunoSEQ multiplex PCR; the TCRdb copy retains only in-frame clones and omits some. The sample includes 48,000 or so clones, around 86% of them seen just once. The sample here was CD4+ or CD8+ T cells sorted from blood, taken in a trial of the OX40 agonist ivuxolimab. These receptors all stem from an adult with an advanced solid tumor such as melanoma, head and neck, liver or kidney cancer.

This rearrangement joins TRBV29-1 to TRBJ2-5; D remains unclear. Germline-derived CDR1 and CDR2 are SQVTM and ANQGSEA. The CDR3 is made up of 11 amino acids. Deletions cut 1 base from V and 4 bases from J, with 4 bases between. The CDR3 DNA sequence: TGCAGCGTTGAAGTCCTAGAGACCCAGTACTTC. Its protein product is CSVEVLETQYF.

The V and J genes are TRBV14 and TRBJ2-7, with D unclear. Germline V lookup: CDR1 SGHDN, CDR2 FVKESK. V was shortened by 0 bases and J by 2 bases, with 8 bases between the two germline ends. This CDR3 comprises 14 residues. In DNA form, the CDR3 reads TGTGCCAGCAGCCAAGAAATGGGAACCTACGAGCAGTACTTC. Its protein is CASSQEMGTYEQYF.

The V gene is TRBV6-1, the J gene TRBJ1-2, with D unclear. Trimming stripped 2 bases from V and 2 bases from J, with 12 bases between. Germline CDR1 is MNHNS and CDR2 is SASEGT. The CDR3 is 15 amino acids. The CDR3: CASSELVVGNYGYTF. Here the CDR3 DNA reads TGTGCCAGCAGTGAATTGGTCGTGGGGAACTATGGCTACACCTTC.

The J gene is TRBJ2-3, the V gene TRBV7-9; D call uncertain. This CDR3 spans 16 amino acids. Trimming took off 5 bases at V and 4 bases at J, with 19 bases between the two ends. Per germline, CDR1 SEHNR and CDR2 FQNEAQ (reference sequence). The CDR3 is CASSKKLTAESDTQYF. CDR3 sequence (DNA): TGTGCCAGCAGCAAAAAGCTGACGGCAGAGTCAGATACGCAGTATTTT.

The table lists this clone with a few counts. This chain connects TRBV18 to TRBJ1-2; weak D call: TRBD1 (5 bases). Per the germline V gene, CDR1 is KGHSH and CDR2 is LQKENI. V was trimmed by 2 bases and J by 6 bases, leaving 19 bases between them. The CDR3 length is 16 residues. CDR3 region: CASSPGSAGKVDGYTF. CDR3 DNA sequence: TGTGCCAGCTCACCAGGTTCTGCAGGGAAAGTCGATGGCTACACCTTC.

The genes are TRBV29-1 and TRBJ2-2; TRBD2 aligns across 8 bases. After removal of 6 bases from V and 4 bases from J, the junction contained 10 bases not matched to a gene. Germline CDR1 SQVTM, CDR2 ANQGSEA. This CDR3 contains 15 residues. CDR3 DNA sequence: TGCAGCGTACGCTCGGGGGGGCGCGGCACCGGGGAGCTGTTTTTT. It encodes CSVRSGGRGTGELFF.

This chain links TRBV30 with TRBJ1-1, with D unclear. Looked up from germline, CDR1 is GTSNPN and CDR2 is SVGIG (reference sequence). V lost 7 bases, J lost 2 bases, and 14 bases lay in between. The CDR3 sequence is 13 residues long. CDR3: CASAGQTNTEAFF. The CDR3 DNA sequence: TGTGCCTCGGCCGGGCAGACCAACACTGAAGCTTTCTTT.

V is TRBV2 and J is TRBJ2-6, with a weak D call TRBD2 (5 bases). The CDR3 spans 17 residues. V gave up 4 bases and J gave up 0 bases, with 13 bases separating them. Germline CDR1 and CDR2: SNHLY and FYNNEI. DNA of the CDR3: TGTGCCAGCAGTGTTCAGCGGACTCGCTCTGGGGCCAACGTCCTGACTTTC. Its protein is CASSVQRTRSGANVLTF. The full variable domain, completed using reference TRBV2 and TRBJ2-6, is EPEVTQTPSHQVTQMGQEVILRCVPISNHLYFYWYRQILGQKVEFLVSFYNNEISEKSEIFDDQFSVERPDGSNFTLKIRSTKLEDSAMYFCASSVQRTRSGANVLTFGAGSRLTVL.

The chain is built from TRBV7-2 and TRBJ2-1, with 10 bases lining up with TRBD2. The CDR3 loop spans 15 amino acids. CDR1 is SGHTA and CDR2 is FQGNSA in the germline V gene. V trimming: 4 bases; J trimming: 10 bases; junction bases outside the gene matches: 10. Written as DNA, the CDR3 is TGTGCCAGCAGCTATAGTGTGTCTAGCGGGAGCGAGCAGTTCTTC. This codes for CASSYSVSSGSEQFF.

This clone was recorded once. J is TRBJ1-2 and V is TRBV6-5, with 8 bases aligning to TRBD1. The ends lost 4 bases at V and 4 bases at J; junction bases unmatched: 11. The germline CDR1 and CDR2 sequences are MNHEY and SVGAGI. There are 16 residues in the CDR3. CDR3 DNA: TGTGCCAGCAGTTCCAACACAGGACAGGGAACCTATGGCTACACCTTC. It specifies CASSSNTGQGTYGYTF.

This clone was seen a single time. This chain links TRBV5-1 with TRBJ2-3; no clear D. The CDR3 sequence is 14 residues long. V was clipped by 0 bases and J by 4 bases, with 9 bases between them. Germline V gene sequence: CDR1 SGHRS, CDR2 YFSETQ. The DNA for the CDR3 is TGCGCCAGCAGCTTGGGGGGTAAGGCAGATACGCAGTATTTT. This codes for CASSLGGKADTQYF.

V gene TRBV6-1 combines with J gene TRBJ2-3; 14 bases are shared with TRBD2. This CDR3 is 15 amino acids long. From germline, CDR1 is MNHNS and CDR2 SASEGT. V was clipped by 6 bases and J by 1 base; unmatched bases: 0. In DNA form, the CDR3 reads TGTGCCAGCAGGGGACTAGCGGGGGGCACAGATACGCAGTATTTT. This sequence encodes CASRGLAGGTDTQYF.

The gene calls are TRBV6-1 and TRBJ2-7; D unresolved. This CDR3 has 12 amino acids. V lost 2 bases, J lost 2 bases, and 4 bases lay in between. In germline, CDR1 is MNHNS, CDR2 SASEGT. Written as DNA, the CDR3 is TGTGCCAGCAGTGAATGGGCCTACGAGCAGTACTTC. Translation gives CASSEWAYEQYF.

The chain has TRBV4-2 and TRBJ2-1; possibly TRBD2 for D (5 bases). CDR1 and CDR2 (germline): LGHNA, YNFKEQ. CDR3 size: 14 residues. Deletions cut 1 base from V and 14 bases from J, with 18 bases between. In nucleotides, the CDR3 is TGTGCCAGCAGCCAAGGCGCATCATCCGGGCGGGAGTTCTTC. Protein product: CASSQGASSGREFF.

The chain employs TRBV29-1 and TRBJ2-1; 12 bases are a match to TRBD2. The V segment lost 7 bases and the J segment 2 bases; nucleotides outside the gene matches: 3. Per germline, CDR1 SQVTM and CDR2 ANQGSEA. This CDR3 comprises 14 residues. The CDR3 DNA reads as TGCAGCGGTCTAGCGGGGGGGCCCTACAATGAGCAGTTCTTC. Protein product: CSGLAGGPYNEQFF.